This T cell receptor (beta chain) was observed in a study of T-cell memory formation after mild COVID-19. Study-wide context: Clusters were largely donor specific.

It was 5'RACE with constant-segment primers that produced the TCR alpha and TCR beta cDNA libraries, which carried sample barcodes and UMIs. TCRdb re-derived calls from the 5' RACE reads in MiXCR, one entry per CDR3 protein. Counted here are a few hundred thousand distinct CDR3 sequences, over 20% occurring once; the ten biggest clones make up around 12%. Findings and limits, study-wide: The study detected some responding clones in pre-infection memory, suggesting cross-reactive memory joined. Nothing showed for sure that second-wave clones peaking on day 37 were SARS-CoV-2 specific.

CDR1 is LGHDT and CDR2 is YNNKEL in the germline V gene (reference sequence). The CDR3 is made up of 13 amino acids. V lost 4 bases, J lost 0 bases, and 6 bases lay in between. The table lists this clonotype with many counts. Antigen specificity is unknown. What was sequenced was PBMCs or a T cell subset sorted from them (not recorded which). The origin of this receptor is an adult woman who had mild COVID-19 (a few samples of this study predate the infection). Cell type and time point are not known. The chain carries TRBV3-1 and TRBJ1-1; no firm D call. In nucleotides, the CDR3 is TGTGCCAGCAGCCCATTCATGAACACTGAAGCTTTCTTT. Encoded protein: CASSPFMNTEAFF.